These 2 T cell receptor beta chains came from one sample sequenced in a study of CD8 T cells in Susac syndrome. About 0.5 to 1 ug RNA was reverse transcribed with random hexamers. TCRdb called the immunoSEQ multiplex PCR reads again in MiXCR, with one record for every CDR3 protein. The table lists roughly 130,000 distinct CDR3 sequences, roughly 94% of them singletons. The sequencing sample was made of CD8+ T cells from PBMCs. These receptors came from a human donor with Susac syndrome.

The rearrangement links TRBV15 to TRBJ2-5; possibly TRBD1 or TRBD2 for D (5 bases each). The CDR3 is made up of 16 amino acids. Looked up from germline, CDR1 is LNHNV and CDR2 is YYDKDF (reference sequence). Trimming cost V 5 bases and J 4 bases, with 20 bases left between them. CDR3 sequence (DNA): TGTGCCACCAGCCTACGGGACGGTCCGGCACCAGAGACCCAGTACTTC. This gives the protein CATSLRDGPAPETQYF.

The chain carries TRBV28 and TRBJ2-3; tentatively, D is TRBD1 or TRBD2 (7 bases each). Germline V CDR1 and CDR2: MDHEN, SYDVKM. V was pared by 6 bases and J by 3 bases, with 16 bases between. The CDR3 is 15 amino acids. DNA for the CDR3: TGTGCCAGCAGCCAGGGGGAGGGGGGAACAGATACGCAGTATTTT. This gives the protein CASSQGEGGTDTQYF.